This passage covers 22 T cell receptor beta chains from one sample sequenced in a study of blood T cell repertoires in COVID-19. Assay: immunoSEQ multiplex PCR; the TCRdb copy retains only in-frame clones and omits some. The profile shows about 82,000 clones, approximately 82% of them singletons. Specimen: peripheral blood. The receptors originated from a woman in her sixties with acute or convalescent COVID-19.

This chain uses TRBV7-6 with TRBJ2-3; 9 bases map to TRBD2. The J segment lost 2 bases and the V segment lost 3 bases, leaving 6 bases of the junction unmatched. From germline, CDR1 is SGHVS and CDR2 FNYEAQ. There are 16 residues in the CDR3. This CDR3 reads CASSLGAGGLTDTQYF. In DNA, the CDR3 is TGTGCCAGCAGCTTGGGAGCGGGGGGCCTCACAGATACGCAGTATTTT. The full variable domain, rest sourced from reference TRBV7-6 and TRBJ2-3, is GAGVSQSPRYKVTKRGQDVALRCDPISGHVSLYWYRQALGQGPEFLTYFNYEAQQDKSGLPNDRFSAERPEGSISTLTIQRTEQRDSAMYRCASSLGAGGLTDTQYFGPGTRLTVL.

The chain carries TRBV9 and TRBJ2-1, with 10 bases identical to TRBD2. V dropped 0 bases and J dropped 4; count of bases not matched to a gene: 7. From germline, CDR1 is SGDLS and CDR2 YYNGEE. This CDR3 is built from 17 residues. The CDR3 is CASSVAAGGSFYNEQFF. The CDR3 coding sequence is TGTGCCAGCAGCGTAGCAGCGGGGGGGTCCTTTTACAATGAGCAGTTCTTC.

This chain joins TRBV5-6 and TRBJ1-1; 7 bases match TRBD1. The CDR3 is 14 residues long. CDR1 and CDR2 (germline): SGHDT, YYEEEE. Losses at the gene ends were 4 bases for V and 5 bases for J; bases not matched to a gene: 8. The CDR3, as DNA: TGTGCCAGCAGCGGCCGGGACAGAGGAACTGAAGCTTTCTTT. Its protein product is CASSGRDRGTEAFF.

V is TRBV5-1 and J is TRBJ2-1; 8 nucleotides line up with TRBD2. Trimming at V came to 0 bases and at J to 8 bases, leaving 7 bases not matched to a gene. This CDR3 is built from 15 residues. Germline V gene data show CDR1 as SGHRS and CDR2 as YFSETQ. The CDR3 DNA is TGCGCCAGCAGCTTGGAGGCCGGGGGGGCCCATGAGCAGTTCTTC. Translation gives CASSLEAGGAHEQFF.

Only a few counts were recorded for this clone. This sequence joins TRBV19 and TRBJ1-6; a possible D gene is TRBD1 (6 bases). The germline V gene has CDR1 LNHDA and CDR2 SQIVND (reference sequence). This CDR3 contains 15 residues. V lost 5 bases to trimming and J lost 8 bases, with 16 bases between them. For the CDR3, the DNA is TGTGCCAGTAGTTATTGGGGGCAGAGTGATTCACCCCTCCACTTT. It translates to CASSYWGQSDSPLHF.

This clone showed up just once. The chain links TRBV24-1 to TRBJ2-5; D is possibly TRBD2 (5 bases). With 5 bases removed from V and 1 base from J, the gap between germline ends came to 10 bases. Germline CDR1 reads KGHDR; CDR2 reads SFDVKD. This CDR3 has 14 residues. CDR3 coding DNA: TGTGCCACCAGTGCCCCCCGGGGCCAAGAGACCCAGTACTTC. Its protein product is CATSAPRGQETQYF.

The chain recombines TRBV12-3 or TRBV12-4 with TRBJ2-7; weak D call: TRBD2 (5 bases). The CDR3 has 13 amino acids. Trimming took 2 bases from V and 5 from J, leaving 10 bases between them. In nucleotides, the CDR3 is TGTGCCAGCAGTTTATCCGGGATCGACGAGCAGTACTTC. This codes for CASSLSGIDEQYF.

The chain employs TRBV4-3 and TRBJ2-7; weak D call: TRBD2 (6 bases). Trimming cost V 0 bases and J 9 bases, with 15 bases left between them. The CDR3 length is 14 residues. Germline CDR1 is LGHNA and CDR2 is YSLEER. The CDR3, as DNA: TGCGCCAGCAGCCAAGATAGGGCCGGCGGGGCGCAGTACTTC. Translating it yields CASSQDRAGGAQYF.

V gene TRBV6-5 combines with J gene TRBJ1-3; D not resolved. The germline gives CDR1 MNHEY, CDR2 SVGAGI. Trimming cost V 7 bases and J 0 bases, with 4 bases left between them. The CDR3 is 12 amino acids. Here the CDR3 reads CASTSSGNTIYF. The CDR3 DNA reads TGTGCCAGCACGAGCTCTGGAAACACCATATATTTT.

CDR3: CASSLVASGGRTDTQYF. The DNA of the CDR3 is TGTGCCAGCAGCTTGGTCGCTAGCGGGGGGCGCACAGATACGCAGTATTTT. V and J are TRBV5-6 and TRBJ2-3, with 11 bases identical to TRBD2. V was pared by 0 bases and J by 1 base, with 4 bases of the junction left unmatched. This CDR3 comprises 17 residues. CDR1 is SGHDT and CDR2 is YYEEEE in the germline V gene.

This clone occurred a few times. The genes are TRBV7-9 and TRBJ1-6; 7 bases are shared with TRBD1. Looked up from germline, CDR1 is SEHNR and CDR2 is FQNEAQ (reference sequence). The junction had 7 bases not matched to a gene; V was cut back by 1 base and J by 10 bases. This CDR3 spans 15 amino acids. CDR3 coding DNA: TGTGCCAGCAGCTTAGAGGTAGGGGGCCAATCACCCCTCCACTTT. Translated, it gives CASSLEVGGQSPLHF.

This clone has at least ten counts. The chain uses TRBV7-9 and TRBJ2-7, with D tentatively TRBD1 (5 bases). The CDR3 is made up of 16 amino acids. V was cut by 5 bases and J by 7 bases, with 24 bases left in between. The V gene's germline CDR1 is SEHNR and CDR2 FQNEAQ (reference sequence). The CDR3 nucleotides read TGTGCCAGCAGCCCCTCCGGCAGGGTAGGATTTGGGGAGCAGTACTTC. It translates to CASSPSGRVGFGEQYF.

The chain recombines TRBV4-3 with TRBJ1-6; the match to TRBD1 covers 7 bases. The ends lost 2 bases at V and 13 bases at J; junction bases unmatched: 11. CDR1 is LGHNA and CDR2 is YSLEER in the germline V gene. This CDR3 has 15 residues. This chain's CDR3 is CASSQKRDSLVPLHF. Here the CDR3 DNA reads TGCGCCAGCAGCCAAAAACGGGACAGTCTTGTTCCCCTCCACTTT.

In nucleotides, the CDR3 is TGTGCCACCAGTGATCCTGGGGCGGGAGTCCTCAATGAGCAGTTCTTC. As protein: CATSDPGAGVLNEQFF. V usage is TRBV24-1 and J usage is TRBJ2-1; TRBD2 matches at 7 bases. Germline V gene sequence: CDR1 KGHDR, CDR2 SFDVKD. With 3 bases clipped from V and 6 bases from J, the junction kept 10 bases outside the gene matches. The CDR3 sequence is 16 residues long.

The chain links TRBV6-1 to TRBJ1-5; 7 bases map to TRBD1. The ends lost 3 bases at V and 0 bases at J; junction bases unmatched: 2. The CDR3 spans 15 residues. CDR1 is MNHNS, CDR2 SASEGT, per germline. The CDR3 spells CASSDPGGSNQPQHF. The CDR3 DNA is TGTGCCAGCAGTGACCCAGGGGGTAGCAATCAGCCCCAGCATTTT.

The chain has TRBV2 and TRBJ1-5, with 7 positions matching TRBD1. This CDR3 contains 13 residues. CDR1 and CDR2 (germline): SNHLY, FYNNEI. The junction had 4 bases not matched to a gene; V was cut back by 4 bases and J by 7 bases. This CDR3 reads CASSGTGQQPQHF. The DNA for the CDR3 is TGTGCCAGCAGTGGGACAGGACAACAGCCCCAGCATTTT.

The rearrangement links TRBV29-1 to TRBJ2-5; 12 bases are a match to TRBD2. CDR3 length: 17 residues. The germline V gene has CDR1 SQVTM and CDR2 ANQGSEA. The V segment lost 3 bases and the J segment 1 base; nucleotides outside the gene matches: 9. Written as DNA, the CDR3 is TGCAGCGTTGAGGGGGCTTCGGGACTAGCGGGCCAAGAGACCCAGTACTTC. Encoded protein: CSVEGASGLAGQETQYF.

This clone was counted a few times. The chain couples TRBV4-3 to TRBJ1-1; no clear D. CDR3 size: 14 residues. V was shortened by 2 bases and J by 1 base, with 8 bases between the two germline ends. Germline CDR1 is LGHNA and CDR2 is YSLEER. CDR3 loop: CASSQQEGNTEAFF. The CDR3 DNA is TGCGCCAGCAGCCAACAGGAGGGGAACACTGAAGCTTTCTTT.

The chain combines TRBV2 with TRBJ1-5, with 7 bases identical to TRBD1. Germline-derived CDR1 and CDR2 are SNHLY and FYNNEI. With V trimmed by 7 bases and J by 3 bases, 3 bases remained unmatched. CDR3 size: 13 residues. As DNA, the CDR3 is TGTGCCAGCATTGGACAGGCCAATCAGCCCCAGCATTTT. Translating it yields CASIGQANQPQHF.

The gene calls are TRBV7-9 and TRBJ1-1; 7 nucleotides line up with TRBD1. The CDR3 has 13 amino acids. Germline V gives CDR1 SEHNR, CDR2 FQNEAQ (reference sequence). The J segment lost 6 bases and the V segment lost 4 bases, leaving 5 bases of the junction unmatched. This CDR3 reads CASSSTTGSEAFF. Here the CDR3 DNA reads TGTGCCAGCAGCTCCACGACAGGGTCTGAAGCTTTCTTT.

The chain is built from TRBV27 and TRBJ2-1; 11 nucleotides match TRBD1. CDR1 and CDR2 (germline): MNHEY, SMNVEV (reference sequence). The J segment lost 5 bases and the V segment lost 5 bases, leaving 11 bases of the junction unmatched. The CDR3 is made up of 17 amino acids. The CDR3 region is CASSPIRTGGVNNEQFF. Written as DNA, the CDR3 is TGTGCCAGCAGTCCCATCCGGACAGGGGGCGTCAACAATGAGCAGTTCTTC.

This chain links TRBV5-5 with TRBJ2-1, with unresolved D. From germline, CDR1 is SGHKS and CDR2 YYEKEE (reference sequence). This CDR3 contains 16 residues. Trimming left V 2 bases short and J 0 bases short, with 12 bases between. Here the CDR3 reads CASSFGDFSSYNEQFF. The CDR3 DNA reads TGTGCCAGCAGCTTTGGCGACTTCAGCTCCTACAATGAGCAGTTCTTC. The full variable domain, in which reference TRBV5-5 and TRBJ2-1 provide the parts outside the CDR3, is DAGVTQSPTHLIKTRGQQVTLRCSPISGHKSVSWYQQVLGQGPQFIFQYYEKEERGRGNFPDRFSARQFPNYSSELNVNALLLGDSALYLCASSFGDFSSYNEQFFGPGTRLTVL.